The 23 T cell receptor beta chains below come from one sample, sequenced in a study of cytomegalovirus exposure and HLA in healthy donors. The PCR employed 60 Vbeta primers together with 13 Jbeta primers. Assay used: immunoSEQ multiplex PCR; TCRdb lists only in-frame clones, some missing. Counted here are around 120,000 clones, around three quarters occurring once; the ten biggest clones make up around 2.7%. Sequencing input: PBMCs. The receptors shown here come from a woman aged 40 to 50 in good health and CMV-seropositive.

This clone came up once. This chain connects TRBV15 to TRBJ2-3, with D possibly TRBD1 on 5 matching bases. In germline, CDR1 is LNHNV, CDR2 YYDKDF (reference sequence). The CDR3 contains 14 residues. V was cut by 3 bases and J by 1 base, with 8 bases left in between. In DNA form, the CDR3 reads TGTGCCACCAGCAGTACAGGTCGCACAGATACGCAGTATTTT. It specifies CATSSTGRTDTQYF.

V usage is TRBV14 and J usage is TRBJ2-3; 7 nucleotides match TRBD2. The germline V gene has CDR1 SGHDN and CDR2 FVKESK. This CDR3 has 14 residues. V gave up 1 base and J gave up 5 bases; unmatched junction bases: 3. The CDR3 nucleotides are TGTGCCAGCAGCCAAGGACTAGCCGGAGATACGCAGTATTTT. It encodes CASSQGLAGDTQYF.

In its sample, this clone was seen a few times. The chain links TRBV30 to TRBJ1-1; D is unclear. Trimming took off 0 bases at V and 8 bases at J, with 13 bases between the two ends. The CDR3 covers 13 residues. In germline, CDR1 is GTSNPN, CDR2 SVGIG (reference sequence). The CDR3 here is CAWSVAAGAEAFF. The DNA for the CDR3 is TGTGCCTGGAGTGTAGCGGCAGGAGCCGAAGCTTTCTTT.

The CDR3 is CASSQTSGSARTDTQYF. Here the CDR3 DNA reads TGCGCCAGCAGCCAGACTAGCGGGAGCGCTCGCACAGATACGCAGTATTTT. The chain is built from TRBV5-1 and TRBJ2-3; 12 bases map to TRBD2. The CDR3 extends over 17 amino acids. CDR1 and CDR2 from the germline V gene are SGHRS and YFSETQ. Trimming cost V 4 bases and J 1 base; bases outside gene matches: 7.

This clone was counted only a few times. The rearrangement joins TRBV19 to TRBJ2-3; the match to TRBD2 covers 7 bases. V lost 10 bases and J lost 5; bases outside the gene matches: 12. The CDR3 has 14 amino acids. Per the germline V gene, CDR1 is LNHDA and CDR2 is SQIVND (reference sequence). This CDR3 reads CATLPRGEGDTQYF. In DNA form, the CDR3 reads TGTGCCACCCTACCCCGTGGGGAGGGAGATACGCAGTATTTT.

This clone came up a few times. This chain joins TRBV27 and TRBJ2-6; D is undetermined. CDR1 MNHEY and CDR2 SMNVEV come from the germline V gene (reference sequence). Trimming removed 7 bases from V and 0 bases from J, with 4 bases in between. The CDR3 loop spans 13 amino acids. CDR3 sequence reads: CASTGSGANVLTF. The CDR3 DNA reads as TGTGCCAGCACCGGCTCTGGGGCCAACGTCCTGACTTTC.

This rearrangement joins TRBV18 to TRBJ2-3; D gene uncertain. This CDR3 has 13 amino acids. V lost 3 bases, J lost 4 bases, and 8 bases lay in between. Germline V gene sequence: CDR1 KGHSH, CDR2 LQKENI. In DNA, the CDR3 is TGTGCCAGCTCACCTAACGGTCCAGATACGCAGTATTTT. This translates into CASSPNGPDTQYF.

The sample holds a few counts of this clone. This chain uses TRBV7-8 with TRBJ1-1; D is undetermined. The CDR3 consists of 15 residues. Trimming left V 0 bases short and J 2 bases short, with 10 bases between. Germline CDR1 SGHVS, CDR2 FQNEAQ. The CDR3 reads CASSLATGVNTEAFF. The CDR3 DNA follows: TGTGCCAGCAGCTTAGCGACCGGGGTTAACACTGAAGCTTTCTTT.

This clone is a singleton in its sample. CDR3 nucleotides: TGTGCCAGCAGTGGGACAGGGAACGACTATGGCTACACCTTC. Its translation: CASSGTGNDYGYTF. The gene calls are TRBV2 and TRBJ1-2; 8 bases agree with TRBD1. V was pared by 4 bases and J by 3 bases, with 4 bases of the junction left unmatched. This CDR3 is built from 14 residues. From germline, CDR1 is SNHLY and CDR2 FYNNEI.

This clone was counted only a few times. The CDR3: CASSSTSGARNGELFF. CDR3 nucleotides: TGTGCCAGCAGTTCGACTAGCGGGGCCCGGAACGGGGAGCTGTTTTTT. This chain connects TRBV7-2 to TRBJ2-2; 11 positions match TRBD2. V dropped 6 bases and J dropped 7; count of bases not matched to a gene: 10. Germline V gene lookup returns CDR1 SGHTA and CDR2 FQGNSA. The CDR3 loop spans 16 amino acids.

The chain joins TRBV10-3 to TRBJ1-1; D perhaps matches TRBD1 (5 bases). The V gene's germline CDR1 is ENHRY and CDR2 SYGVKD. The CDR3 is 11 residues long. V shed 10 bases and J shed 4 bases, with 10 bases lying between them. The CDR3 region has the DNA TGTGCCACTCAGGGTCCCACTGAAGCTTTCTTT. Protein sequence: CATQGPTEAFF.

The chain links TRBV7-9 to TRBJ2-3; D unresolved. Per germline, CDR1 SEHNR and CDR2 FQNEAQ (reference sequence). This CDR3 comprises 15 residues. V shed 3 bases and J shed 2 bases, with 12 bases lying between them. The CDR3 here is CASSFRLAATDTQYF. The CDR3 DNA reads TGTGCCAGCAGCTTTAGGTTGGCGGCCACAGATACGCAGTATTTT.

V gene TRBV19 combines with J gene TRBJ1-1; 7 nucleotides agree with TRBD1. Germline CDR1 reads LNHDA; CDR2 reads SQIVND (reference sequence). The trim removed 5 bases at V and 1 base at J, leaving 4 bases unmatched. This CDR3 comprises 14 residues. The chain's CDR3 is CASSPRTGNTEAFF. CDR3 DNA: TGTGCCAGTAGTCCTCGGACAGGGAACACTGAAGCTTTCTTT.

This CDR3 reads CATSRVLAGGGETQYF. CDR3 nucleotides: TGTGCCACCAGCAGAGTGTTAGCGGGAGGTGGAGAGACCCAGTACTTC. V gene TRBV15 combines with J gene TRBJ2-5; 10 bases fit TRBD2. CDR1 is LNHNV, CDR2 YYDKDF, per germline (reference sequence). The CDR3 is made up of 16 amino acids. J was trimmed by 4 bases and V by 1 base; bases with no gene match: 6.

The chain joins TRBV6-1 to TRBJ2-5, with D tentatively TRBD2 (6 bases). The CDR3 is 12 residues long. Between the trimmed V and J ends, which lost 3 bases and 8 bases, there was a span of 10 bases. Germline V gives CDR1 MNHNS, CDR2 SASEGT. In DNA, the CDR3 is TGTGCCAGCAGTGAGGAGGGGTTTACCCAGTACTTC. This gives the protein CASSEEGFTQYF.

There are a few counts of this clone. The V call is TRBV7-9, the J call TRBJ1-2; 8 bases fit TRBD1. After removal of 5 bases from V and 6 bases from J, the junction contained 11 bases not matched to a gene. The CDR3 runs 15 residues. Germline V CDR1 and CDR2: SEHNR, FQNEAQ (reference sequence). CDR3 nucleotide sequence: TGTGCCAGCAGCCCCGGGACAGGAGGGAATAATGGCTACACCTTC. It yields the protein CASSPGTGGNNGYTF. Full variable domain (rest looked up from reference TRBV7-9 and TRBJ1-2): DTGVSQNPRHKITKRGQNVTFRCDPISEHNRLYWYRQTLGQGPEFLTYFQNEAQLEKSRLLSDRFSAERPKGSFSTLEIQRTEQGDSAMYLCASSPGTGGNNGYTFGSGTRLTVV.

The chain is built from TRBV29-1 and TRBJ2-1; TRBD2 aligns across 7 bases. This CDR3 spans 14 amino acids. Trimming at V came to 7 bases and at J to 5 bases, leaving 11 bases not matched to a gene. Germline CDR1 SQVTM, CDR2 ANQGSEA. This CDR3 reads CSAPRSGANNEQFF. The CDR3 nucleotides are TGCAGCGCCCCCCGCAGCGGGGCAAACAATGAGCAGTTCTTC.

This chain uses TRBV19 with TRBJ2-7; TRBD1 matches at 7 bases. With V trimmed by 3 bases and J by 2 bases, 4 bases remained unmatched. The CDR3 has 14 amino acids. Germline CDR1 is LNHDA and CDR2 is SQIVND (reference sequence). This chain's CDR3 is CASSMATGTYEQYF. The CDR3 coding sequence is TGTGCCAGTAGTATGGCGACAGGGACCTACGAGCAGTACTTC.

This clone was seen a handful of times. In nucleotides, the CDR3 is TGCGCCAGCAGTGATACACCTCAGGGGGATTCTCCCCAATCACCCCTCCACTTT. Translated: CASSDTPQGDSPQSPLHF. The chain joins TRBV10-1 to TRBJ1-6; 7 nucleotides match TRBD1. The CDR3 covers 18 residues. V lost 3 bases and J lost 10; bases outside the gene matches: 18. Germline loops: CDR1 WNHNN, CDR2 SYGVQD (reference sequence).

The CDR3 DNA reads as TGCGCCAGCAGTGCCGGCGGGATAGGGAATGAGCAGTTCTTC. It translates to CASSAGGIGNEQFF. This rearrangement joins TRBV10-2 to TRBJ2-1, with D possibly being TRBD2 (6 bases). The ends were cut back, 4 bases at V and 7 bases at J, with 14 bases in the middle. Germline V gene lookup returns CDR1 WSHSY and CDR2 SAAADI. This CDR3 is 14 amino acids long.

The V call is TRBV5-1, the J call TRBJ1-6; 8 bases line up with TRBD1. Germline CDR1 is SGHRS and CDR2 is YFSETQ. With 4 bases clipped from V and 10 bases from J, the junction kept 10 bases outside the gene matches. This CDR3 is built from 15 residues. CDR3 amino acids: CASSAQTGDDSPLHF. The CDR3 coding sequence is TGCGCCAGCAGCGCCCAGACAGGGGACGACTCACCCCTCCACTTT.

The chain's CDR3 is CASTRTSGLYEQYF. In DNA form, the CDR3 reads TGTGCCAGCACCCGGACTAGCGGCCTCTACGAGCAGTACTTC. The chain carries TRBV27 and TRBJ2-7; TRBD2 agrees at 10 bases. The CDR3 totals 14 residues. Germline V CDR1 and CDR2: MNHEY, SMNVEV (reference sequence). J was trimmed by 3 bases and V by 7 bases; bases with no gene match: 6.

The gene calls are TRBV6-1 and TRBJ2-1; TRBD1 is a possible D gene (6 bases). The germline CDR1 and CDR2 sequences are MNHNS and SASEGT. This CDR3 is 15 amino acids long. Trimming removed 6 bases from V and 12 bases from J, with 24 bases in between. The CDR3 reads CASSLRGYLRDRQFF. The CDR3 DNA is TGTGCCAGCAGCCTTAGGGGGTATTTGAGGGATAGGCAGTTCTTC.